This T cell receptor (beta chain) was observed in a study of immune cell composition in non-small cell lung cancer. Study-level results: Adenocarcinomas with higher top tumour-associated clone frequency had more reactive TILs.

Concerning this clone: Its antigen remains unknown.

Sequencing used immunoSEQ multiplex PCR; TCRdb keeps in-frame clones, though not all of them. Of around 4,100 clones in the sample, 70% to 80% were seen once. J was trimmed by 5 bases and V by 1 base; bases with no gene match: 14. The CDR3 totals 18 residues. Germline lookup yields CDR1 MGHDK and CDR2 SYGVNS. This chain uses TRBV25-1 with TRBJ2-1; 7 bases match TRBD2. This TCR derives from a human donor with non-small cell lung cancer. Sequencing used lung tumor tissue. The CDR3: CASSECRLVRDYNNEQFF. Here the CDR3 DNA reads TGTGCCAGCAGTGAATGTCGTTTGGTCCGGGACTACAACAATGAGCAGTTCTTC.